This T cell receptor beta chain comes out of a study of molecular identifiers for immune sequencing clone quantification. MiXCR was run by TCRdb on the PCR reads, yielding one entry per CDR3 protein. The top ten clones hold roughly 9.3% of a sample with roughly 100,000 distinct CDR3 sequences, 35% of them seen once. The CDR3 totals 10 residues. The V end was cut by 8 bases, the J end by 3 bases, with 5 bases between. Germline CDR1 MDHEN, CDR2 SYDVKM. The sample taken for sequencing was naive CD8+ T cells from blood, with Jurkat cell RNA spiked in. Subset here: FACS-sorted CD8+CD4-CCR7+CD45RA+ naive T cells. The TCR comes from a human donor in good health. Some libraries in this study had Jurkat cell RNA spiked in. The V gene is TRBV28, the J gene TRBJ2-7; no clear D gene. CDR3 bases: TGTGCCAGCCAGAGCTACGAGCAGTACTTC. Its translation is CASQSYEQYF.